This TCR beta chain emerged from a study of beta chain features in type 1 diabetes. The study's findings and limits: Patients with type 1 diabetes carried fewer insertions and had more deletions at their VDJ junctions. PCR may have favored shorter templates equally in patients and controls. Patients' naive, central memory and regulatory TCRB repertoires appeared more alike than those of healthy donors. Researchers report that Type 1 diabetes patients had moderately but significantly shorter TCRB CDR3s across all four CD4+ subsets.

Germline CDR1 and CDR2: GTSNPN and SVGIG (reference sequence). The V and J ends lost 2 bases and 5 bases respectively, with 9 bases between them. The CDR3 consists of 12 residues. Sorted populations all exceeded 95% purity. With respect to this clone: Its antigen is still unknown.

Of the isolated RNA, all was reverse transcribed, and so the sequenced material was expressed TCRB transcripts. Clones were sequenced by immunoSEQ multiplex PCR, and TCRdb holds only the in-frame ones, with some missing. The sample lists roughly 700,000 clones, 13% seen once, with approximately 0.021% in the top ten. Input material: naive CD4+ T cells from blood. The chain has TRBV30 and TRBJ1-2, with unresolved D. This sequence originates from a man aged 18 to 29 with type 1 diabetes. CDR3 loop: CAWSLSQYGYTF. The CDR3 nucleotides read TGTGCCTGGAGTCTAAGTCAATATGGCTACACCTTC.